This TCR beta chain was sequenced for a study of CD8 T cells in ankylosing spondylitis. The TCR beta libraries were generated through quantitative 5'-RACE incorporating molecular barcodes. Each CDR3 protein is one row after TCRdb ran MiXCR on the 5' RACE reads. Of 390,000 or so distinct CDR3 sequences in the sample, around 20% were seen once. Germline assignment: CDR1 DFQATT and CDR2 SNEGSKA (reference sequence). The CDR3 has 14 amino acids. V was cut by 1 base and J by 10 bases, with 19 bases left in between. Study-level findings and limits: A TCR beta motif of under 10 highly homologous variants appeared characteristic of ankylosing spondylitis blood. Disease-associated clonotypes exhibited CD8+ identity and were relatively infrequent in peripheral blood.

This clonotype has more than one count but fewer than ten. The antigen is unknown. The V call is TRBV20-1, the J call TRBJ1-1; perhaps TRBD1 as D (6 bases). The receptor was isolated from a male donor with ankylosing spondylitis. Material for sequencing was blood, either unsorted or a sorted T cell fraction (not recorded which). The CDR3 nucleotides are TGCAGTGCTAGAGTTGCCAGGGGCAACGTTGGAGCTTTCTTT. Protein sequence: CSARVARGNVGAFF.